A selection of T cell receptor beta chains follows, all from one sample in a study of shared clonotypes between healthy human individuals. Profiled with immunoSEQ multiplex PCR; TCRdb holds only in-frame clones, not every one. The sample contains millions of clones, approximately 94% of which appear only once. Sequenced: naive CD8+ T cells sorted from blood. The receptors were sampled from a man between 18 and 35 years old in good health. Both conserved end residues are part of each CDR3.

V gene: TRBV4-1; J gene: TRBJ2-7; CDR3 protein: CASSRVSGGSEQYF
V gene: TRBV30; J gene: TRBJ2-1; CDR3 protein: CAWSVHPPRGAFLYNEQFF
V gene: TRBV5-1; J gene: TRBJ1-1; CDR3 protein: CASSPGQNLNTEAFF
V gene: TRBV7-9; J gene: TRBJ2-7; CDR3 protein: CASSLATLRPLMFYEQYF
V gene: TRBV2; J gene: TRBJ2-5; CDR3 protein: CASQDTRPYF
V gene: TRBV30; J gene: TRBJ1-6; CDR3 protein: CAWSQAGWSSPLHF
V gene: TRBV6-5; J gene: TRBJ1-5; CDR3 protein: CASRQGEGPNQPQHF
V gene: TRBV4-1; J gene: TRBJ1-6; CDR3 protein: CASSQLRDGDSPLHF
V gene: TRBV4-1; J gene: TRBJ2-1; CDR3 protein: CASTGLAGAFYNEQFF
V gene: TRBV15; J gene: TRBJ1-2; CDR3 protein: CATSSGTANYGYTF
V gene: TRBV29-1; J gene: TRBJ1-1; CDR3 protein: CSVGGLDKTVDTEAFF
V gene: TRBV30; J gene: TRBJ2-2; CDR3 protein: CAWSVSTGELFF
V gene: TRBV27; J gene: TRBJ2-1; CDR3 protein: CASSSILVAGVGLNEQFF
V gene: TRBV4-1; J gene: TRBJ2-7; CDR3 protein: CASSQVLGYEQYF
V gene: TRBV28; J gene: TRBJ2-7; CDR3 protein: CASSPGHRGYEQYF
V gene: TRBV6-5; J gene: TRBJ2-3; CDR3 protein: CASTPSLGGPDTQYF
V gene: TRBV4-1; J gene: TRBJ2-7; CDR3 protein: CASSQVEQGAGEQYF
V gene: TRBV10-3; J gene: TRBJ2-7; CDR3 protein: CAITWDTTYEQYF
V gene: TRBV5-3; J gene: TRBJ2-1; CDR3 protein: CARSHRTGGYNEQFF
V gene: TRBV27; J gene: TRBJ2-2; CDR3 protein: CASSAAGSTGELFF
V gene: TRBV5-4; J gene: TRBJ1-1; CDR3 protein: CASSYGTAENTEAFF
V gene: TRBV27; J gene: TRBJ1-6; CDR3 protein: CASSYGGANSPLHF
V gene: TRBV5-1; J gene: TRBJ2-7; CDR3 protein: CASSLVGDSYYEQYF
V gene: TRBV2; J gene: TRBJ2-1; CDR3 protein: CASSYYNEQFF
V gene: TRBV6-6; J gene: TRBJ1-5; CDR3 protein: CASSEPWSNQPQHF
V gene: TRBV11-2; J gene: TRBJ2-7; CDR3 protein: CATGRGSYEQYF
V gene: TRBV30; J gene: TRBJ2-3; CDR3 protein: CASNSGGSTDTQYF